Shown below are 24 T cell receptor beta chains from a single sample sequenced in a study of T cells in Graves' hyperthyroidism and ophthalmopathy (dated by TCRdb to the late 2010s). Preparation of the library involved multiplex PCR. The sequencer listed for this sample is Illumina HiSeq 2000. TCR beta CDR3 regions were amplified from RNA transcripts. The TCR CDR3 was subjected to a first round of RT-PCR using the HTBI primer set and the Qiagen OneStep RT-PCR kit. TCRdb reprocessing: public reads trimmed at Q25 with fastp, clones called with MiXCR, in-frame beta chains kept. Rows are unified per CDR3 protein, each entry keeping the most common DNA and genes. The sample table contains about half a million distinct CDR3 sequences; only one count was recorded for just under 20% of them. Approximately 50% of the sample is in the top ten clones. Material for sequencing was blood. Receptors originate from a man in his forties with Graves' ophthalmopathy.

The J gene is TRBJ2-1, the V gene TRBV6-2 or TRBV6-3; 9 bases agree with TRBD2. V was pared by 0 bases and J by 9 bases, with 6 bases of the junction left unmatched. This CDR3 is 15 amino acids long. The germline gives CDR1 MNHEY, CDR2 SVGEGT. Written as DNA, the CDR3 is TGTGCCAGCAGTTACTCTAGCGGGAGTCATGGTGAGCAGTTCTTC. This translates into CASSYSSGSHGEQFF.

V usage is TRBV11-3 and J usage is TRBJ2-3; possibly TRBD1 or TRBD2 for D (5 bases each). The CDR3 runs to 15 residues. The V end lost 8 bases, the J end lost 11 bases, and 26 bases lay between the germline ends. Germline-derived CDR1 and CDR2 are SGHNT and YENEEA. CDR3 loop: CASGHTPGPLVVQYF. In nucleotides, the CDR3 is TGTGCCAGCGGTCATACGCCGGGACCGCTGGTGGTGCAGTATTTT.

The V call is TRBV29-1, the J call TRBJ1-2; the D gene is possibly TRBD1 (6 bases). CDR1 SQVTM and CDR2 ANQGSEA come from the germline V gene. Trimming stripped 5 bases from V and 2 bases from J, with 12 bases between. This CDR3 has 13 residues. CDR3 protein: CSVYREENYGYTF. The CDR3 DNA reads TGCAGCGTTTACAGGGAGGAGAACTATGGCTACACCTTC.

The CDR3 nucleotides are TGTGCCAGCAGCCTCCAACTAGCGGAAACGTACTACAATGAGCAGTTCTTC. Translated: CASSLQLAETYYNEQFF. This chain links TRBV6-1 with TRBJ2-1; 8 bases line up with TRBD2. J lost 3 bases, V lost 6 bases, and 13 bases had no gene match. Germline lookup yields CDR1 MNHNS and CDR2 SASEGT. The CDR3 sequence is 17 residues long.

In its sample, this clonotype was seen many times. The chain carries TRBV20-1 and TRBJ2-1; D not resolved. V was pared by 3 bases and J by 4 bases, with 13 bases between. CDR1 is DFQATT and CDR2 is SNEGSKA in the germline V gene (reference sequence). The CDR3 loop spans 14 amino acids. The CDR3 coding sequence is TGCAGTGCTAGTTACGCCCGCGGTTACAATGAGCAGTTCTTC. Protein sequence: CSASYARGYNEQFF.

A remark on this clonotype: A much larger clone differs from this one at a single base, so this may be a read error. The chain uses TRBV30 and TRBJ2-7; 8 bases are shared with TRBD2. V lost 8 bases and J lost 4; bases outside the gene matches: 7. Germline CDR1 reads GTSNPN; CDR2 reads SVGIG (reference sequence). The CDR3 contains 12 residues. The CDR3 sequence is CARLSGTYEQYF. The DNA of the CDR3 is TGTGCCCGTCTTAGCGGGACGTACGAGCAGTACTTC.

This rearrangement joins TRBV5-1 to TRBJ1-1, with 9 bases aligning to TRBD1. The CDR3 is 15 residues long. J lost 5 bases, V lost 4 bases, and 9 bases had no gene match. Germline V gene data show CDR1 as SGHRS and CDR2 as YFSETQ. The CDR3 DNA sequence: TGCGCCAGCAGCCTGGGACAGGGACGGGAAACTGAAGCTTTCTTT. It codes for CASSLGQGRETEAFF.

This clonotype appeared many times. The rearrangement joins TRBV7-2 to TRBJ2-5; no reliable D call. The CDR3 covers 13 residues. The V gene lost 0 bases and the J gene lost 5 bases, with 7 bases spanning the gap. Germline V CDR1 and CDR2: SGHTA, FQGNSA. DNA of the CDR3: TGTGCCAGCAGCTTAGCATTTTCCGAGACCCAGTACTTC. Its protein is CASSLAFSETQYF.

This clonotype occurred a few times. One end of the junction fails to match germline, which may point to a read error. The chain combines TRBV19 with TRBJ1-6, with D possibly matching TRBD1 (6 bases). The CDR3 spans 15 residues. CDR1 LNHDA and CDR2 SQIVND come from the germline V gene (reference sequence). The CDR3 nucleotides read TGTACCAGTAGGGGGATCTCTCCGGATAATTCACCCCTCCACTTT. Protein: CTSRGISPDNSPLHF. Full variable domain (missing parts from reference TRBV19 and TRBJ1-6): DGGITQSPKYLFRKEGQNVTLSCEQNLNHDAMYWYRQDPGQGLRLIYYSQIVNDFQKGDIAEGYSVSREKKESFPLTVTSAQKNPTAFYLCTSRGISPDNSPLHFGNGTRLTVT.

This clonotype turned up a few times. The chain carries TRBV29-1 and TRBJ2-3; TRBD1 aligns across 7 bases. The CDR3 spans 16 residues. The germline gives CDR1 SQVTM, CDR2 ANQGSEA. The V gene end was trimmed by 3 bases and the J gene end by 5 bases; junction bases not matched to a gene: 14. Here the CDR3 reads CSVEPTGTEGKDTQYF. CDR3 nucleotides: TGCAGCGTTGAGCCGACAGGGACGGAAGGTAAAGATACGCAGTATTTT.

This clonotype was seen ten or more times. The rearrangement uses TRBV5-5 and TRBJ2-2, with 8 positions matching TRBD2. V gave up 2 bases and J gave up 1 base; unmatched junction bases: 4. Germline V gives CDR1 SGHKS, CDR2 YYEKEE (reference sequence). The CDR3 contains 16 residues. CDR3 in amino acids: CASSFTGLGNTGELFF. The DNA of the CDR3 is TGTGCCAGCAGCTTCACGGGACTAGGGAACACCGGGGAGCTGTTTTTT.

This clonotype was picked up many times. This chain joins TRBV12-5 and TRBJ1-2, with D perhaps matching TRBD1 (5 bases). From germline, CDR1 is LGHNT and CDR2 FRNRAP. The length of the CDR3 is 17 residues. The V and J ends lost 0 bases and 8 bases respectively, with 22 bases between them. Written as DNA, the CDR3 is TGTGCTAGTGGTTTGGTCCAGGGTGGGGGGGTATTGTCGGGCTACACCTTC. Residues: CASGLVQGGGVLSGYTF.

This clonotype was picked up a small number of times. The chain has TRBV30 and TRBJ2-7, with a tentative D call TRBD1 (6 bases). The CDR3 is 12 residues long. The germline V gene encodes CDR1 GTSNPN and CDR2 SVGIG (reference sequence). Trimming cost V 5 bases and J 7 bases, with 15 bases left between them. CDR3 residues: CAWSDSRWEQYF. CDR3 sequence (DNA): TGTGCCTGGTCGGACAGCCGTTGGGAGCAGTACTTC.

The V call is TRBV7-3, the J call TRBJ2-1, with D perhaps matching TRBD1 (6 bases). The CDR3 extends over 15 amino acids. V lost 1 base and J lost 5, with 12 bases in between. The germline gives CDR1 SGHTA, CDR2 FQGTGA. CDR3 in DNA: TGTGCCAGCAGCTTAAGCAGGGGACACCACAATGAGCAGTTCTTC. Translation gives CASSLSRGHHNEQFF.

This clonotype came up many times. As DNA, the CDR3 is TGCAGTGCTAGGGAGGGATTTGAGACCCAGTACTTC. Translated: CSAREGFETQYF. The rearrangement links TRBV20-1 to TRBJ2-5, with a weak D call TRBD2 (6 bases). The ends were cut back, 3 bases at V and 5 bases at J, with 10 bases in the middle. Germline CDR1 DFQATT, CDR2 SNEGSKA (reference sequence). CDR3 length: 12 residues.

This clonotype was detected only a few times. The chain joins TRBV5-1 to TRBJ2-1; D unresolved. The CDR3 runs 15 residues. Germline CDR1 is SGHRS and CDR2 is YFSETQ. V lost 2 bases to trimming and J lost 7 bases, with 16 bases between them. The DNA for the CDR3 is TGCGCCAGCAGCTTTGAGAATTTGAGTAGTAATGAGCAGTTCTTC. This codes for CASSFENLSSNEQFF.

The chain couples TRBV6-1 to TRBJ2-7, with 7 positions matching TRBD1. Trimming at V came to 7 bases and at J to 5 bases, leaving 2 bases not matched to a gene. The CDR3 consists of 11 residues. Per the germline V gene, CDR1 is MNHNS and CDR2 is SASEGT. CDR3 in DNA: TGTGCCAGCACCCAGGGGGACGAGCAGTACTTC. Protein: CASTQGDEQYF.

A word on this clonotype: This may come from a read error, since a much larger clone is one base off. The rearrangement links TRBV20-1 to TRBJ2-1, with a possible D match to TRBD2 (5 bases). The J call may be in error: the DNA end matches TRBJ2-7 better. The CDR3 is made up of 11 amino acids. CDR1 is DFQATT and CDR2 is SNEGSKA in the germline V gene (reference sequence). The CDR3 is CSAREGNEQYF. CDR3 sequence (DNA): TGCAGTGCCCGAGAGGGAAATGAGCAGTACTTC.

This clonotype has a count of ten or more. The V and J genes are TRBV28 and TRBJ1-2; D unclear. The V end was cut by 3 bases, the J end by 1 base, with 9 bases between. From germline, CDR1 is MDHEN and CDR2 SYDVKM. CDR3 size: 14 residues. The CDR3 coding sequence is TGTGCCAGCAGTTTTGGGCAGCATAACTATGGCTACACCTTC. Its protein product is CASSFGQHNYGYTF.

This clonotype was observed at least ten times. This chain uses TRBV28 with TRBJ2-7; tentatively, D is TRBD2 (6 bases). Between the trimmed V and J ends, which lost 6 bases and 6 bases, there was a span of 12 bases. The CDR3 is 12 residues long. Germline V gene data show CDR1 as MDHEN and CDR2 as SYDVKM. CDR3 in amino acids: CASSFSGAEQYF. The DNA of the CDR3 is TGTGCCAGCAGCTTTAGCGGCGCCGAGCAGTACTTC.

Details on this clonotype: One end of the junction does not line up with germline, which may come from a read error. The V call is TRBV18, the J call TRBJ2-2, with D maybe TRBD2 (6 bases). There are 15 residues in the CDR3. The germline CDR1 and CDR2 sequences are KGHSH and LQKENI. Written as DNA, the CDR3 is TGTGCCAGCTCACTCTCCGGGACTTCCACCGGGGAGCTGGTTTTT. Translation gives CASSLSGTSTGELVF.

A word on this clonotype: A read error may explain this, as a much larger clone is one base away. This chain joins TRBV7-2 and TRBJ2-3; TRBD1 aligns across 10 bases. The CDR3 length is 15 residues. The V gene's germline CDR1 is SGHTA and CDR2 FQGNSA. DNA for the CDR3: TGTGTCAGCAGCTTAGTCGGACAGGGGGCAGATACGCAGTATTTT. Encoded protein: CVSSLVGQGADTQYF.

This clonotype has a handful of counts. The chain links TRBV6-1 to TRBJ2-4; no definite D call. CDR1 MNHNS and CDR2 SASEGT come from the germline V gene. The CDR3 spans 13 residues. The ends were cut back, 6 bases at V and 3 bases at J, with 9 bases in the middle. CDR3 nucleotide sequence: TGTGCCAGCAGACAGCTGTACAAAAACATTCAGTACTTC. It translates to CASRQLYKNIQYF.

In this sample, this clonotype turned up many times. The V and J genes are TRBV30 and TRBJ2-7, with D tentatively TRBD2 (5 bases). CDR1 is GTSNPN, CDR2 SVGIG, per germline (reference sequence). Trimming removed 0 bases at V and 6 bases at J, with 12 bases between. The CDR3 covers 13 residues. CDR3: CAWSVEAWGEQYF. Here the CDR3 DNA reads TGTGCCTGGAGTGTGGAGGCGTGGGGCGAGCAGTACTTC.